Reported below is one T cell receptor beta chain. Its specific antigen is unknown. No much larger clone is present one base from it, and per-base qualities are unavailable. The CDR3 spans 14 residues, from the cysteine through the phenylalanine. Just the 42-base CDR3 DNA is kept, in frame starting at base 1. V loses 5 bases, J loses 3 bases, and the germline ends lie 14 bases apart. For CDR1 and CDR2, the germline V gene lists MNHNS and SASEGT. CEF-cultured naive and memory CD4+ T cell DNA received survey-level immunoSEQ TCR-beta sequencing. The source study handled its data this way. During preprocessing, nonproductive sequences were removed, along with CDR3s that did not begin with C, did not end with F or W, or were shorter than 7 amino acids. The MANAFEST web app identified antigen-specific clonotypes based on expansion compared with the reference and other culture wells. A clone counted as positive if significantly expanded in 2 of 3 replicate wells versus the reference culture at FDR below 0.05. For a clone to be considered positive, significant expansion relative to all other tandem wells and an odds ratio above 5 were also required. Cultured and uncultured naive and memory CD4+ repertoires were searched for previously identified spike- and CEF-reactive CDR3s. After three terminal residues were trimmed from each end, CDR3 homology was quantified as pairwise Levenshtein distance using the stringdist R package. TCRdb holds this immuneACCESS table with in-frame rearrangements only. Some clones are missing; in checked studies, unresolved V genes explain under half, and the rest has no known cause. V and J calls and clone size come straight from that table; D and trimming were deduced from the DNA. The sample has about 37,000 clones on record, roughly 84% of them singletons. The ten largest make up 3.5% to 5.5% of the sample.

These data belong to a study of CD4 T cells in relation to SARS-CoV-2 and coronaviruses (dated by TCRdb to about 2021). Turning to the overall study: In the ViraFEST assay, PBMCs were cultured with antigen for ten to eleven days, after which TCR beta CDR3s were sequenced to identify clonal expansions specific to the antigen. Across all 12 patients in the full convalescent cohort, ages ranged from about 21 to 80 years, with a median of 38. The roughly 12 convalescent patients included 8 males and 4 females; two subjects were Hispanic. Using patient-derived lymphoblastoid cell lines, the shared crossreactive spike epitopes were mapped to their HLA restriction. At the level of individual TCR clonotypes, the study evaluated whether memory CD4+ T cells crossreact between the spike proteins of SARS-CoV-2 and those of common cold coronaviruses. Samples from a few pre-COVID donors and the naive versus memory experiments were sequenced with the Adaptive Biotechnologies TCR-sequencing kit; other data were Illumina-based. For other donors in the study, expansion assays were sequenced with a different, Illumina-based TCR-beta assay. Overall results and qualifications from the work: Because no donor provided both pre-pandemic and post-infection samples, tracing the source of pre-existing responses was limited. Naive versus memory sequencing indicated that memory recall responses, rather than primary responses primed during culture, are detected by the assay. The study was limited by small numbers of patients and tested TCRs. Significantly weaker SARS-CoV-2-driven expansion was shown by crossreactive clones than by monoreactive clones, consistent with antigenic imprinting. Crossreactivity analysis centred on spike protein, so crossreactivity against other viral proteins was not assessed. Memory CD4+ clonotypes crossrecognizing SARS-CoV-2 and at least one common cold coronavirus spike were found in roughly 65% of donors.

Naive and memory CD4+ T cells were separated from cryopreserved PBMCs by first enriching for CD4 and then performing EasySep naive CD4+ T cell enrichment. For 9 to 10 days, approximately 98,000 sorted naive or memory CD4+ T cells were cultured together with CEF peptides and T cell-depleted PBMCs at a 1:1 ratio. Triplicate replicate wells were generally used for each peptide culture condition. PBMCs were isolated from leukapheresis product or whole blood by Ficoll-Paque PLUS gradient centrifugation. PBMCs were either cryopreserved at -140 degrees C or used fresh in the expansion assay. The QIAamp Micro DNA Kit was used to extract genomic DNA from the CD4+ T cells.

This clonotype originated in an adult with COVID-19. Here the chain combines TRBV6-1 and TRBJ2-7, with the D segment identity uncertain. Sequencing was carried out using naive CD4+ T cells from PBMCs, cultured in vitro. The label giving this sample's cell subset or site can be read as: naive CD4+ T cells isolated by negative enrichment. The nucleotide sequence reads TGTGCCAGCAGTTCGTTTGGCAGAGACTACGAGCAGTACTTC. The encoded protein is CASSSFGRDYEQYF.